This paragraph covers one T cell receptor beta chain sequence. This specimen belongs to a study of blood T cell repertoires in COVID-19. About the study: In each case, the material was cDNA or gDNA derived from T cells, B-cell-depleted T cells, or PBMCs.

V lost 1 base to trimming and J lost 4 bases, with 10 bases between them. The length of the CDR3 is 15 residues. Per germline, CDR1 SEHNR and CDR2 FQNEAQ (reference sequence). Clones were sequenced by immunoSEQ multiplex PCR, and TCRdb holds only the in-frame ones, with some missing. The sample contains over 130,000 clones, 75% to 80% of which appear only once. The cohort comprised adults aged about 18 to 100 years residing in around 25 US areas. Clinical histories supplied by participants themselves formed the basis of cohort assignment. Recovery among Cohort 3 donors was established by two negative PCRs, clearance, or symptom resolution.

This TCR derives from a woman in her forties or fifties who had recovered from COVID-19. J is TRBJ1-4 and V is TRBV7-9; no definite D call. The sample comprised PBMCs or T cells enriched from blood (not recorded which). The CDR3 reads CASSLDSSFNEKLFF. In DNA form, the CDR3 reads TGTGCCAGCAGCTTAGATAGCAGTTTTAATGAAAAACTGTTTTTT.